This passage covers 15 T cell receptor beta chains from one sample sequenced in a study of T cells after yellow fever vaccination. TCRdb analysed the 5' RACE reads with MiXCR anew, one entry per CDR3 protein. The repertoire has 300,000 or so distinct CDR3 sequences, around 4.1% of them found once; the top ten carry 20% to 25%. This sample comprised PBMCs, obtained 5 days after the yellow fever booster vaccination. The receptors originated from a man between 18 and 35 years old who received the YFV17D yellow fever vaccine.

The chain carries TRBV7-6 and TRBJ1-1, with D possibly TRBD1 on 6 matching bases. The CDR3 has 15 amino acids. From germline, CDR1 is SGHVS and CDR2 FNYEAQ. Trimming took 7 bases from V and 5 from J, leaving 20 bases between them. The CDR3 nucleotides are TGTGCCAGCACCGTCTTGACAGGCGAAGGGACTGAAGCTTTCTTT. Residues: CASTVLTGEGTEAFF. Filled out from reference TRBV7-6 and TRBJ1-1, the complete variable domain reads GAGVSQSPRYKVTKRGQDVALRCDPISGHVSLYWYRQALGQGPEFLTYFNYEAQQDKSGLPNDRFSAERPEGSISTLTIQRTEQRDSAMYRCASTVLTGEGTEAFFGQGTRLTVV.

Many counts were recorded for this clonotype. This chain uses TRBV29-1 with TRBJ2-2; possibly TRBD1 or TRBD2 for D (5 bases each). Trimming took 2 bases from V and 10 from J, leaving 17 bases between them. CDR3 size: 14 residues. Germline lookup yields CDR1 SQVTM and CDR2 ANQGSEA. The CDR3, as DNA: TGCAGCGTTGAAAGCTTTGGGGGAAAAGAGGAGCTGTTTTTT. Amino acids: CSVESFGGKEELFF.

Only a few counts were recorded for this clonotype. The V gene is TRBV4-1, the J gene TRBJ2-7; no clear D. The V gene's germline CDR1 is MGHRA and CDR2 YSYEKL. The V and J ends lost 1 base and 6 bases respectively, with 7 bases between them. This CDR3 has 12 amino acids. The CDR3 loop reads CASSQGNGEQYF. Written as DNA, the CDR3 is TGCGCCAGCAGCCAAGGTAACGGCGAGCAGTACTTC.

J is TRBJ1-5 and V is TRBV4-1; D is unclear. From germline, CDR1 is MGHRA and CDR2 YSYEKL. V was clipped by 1 base and J by 0 bases, with 7 bases between them. The CDR3 has 15 residues. The CDR3 sequence: CASSQAGSSNQPQHF. The CDR3 nucleotides read TGCGCCAGCAGCCAAGCTGGGAGTAGCAATCAGCCCCAGCATTTT.

This clonotype was observed many times. The CDR3: CAAEAGGTDTQYF. The CDR3 nucleotides read TGTGCCGCCGAAGCGGGGGGCACAGATACGCAGTATTTT. The V call is TRBV10-3, the J call TRBJ2-3; 8 bases are a match to TRBD2. V trimming: 11 bases; J trimming: 1 base; junction bases outside the gene matches: 5. The CDR3 is 13 residues long. Germline V gives CDR1 ENHRY, CDR2 SYGVKD.

This clonotype was picked up a small number of times. This chain uses TRBV7-9 with TRBJ1-2, with D perhaps matching TRBD1 (5 bases). The CDR3 runs 14 residues. Germline V gives CDR1 SEHNR, CDR2 FQNEAQ (reference sequence). Trimming shortened V by 0 bases and J by 1 base, and 6 bases separated the two germline ends. The CDR3 region is CASSLAQGNYGYTF. CDR3 DNA sequence: TGTGCCAGCAGCTTAGCTCAGGGTAACTATGGCTACACCTTC.

This clonotype was counted ten times or more. This chain connects TRBV5-6 to TRBJ1-1; D not certain. Germline CDR1 and CDR2: SGHDT and YYEEEE. Deletions cut 4 bases from V and 4 bases from J, with 11 bases between. The CDR3 length is 13 residues. Here the CDR3 reads CASSLTMGTEAFF. CDR3 in DNA: TGTGCCAGCAGCCTGACGATGGGCACTGAAGCTTTCTTT.

This clonotype was observed many times. The genes are TRBV20-1 and TRBJ2-5, with 8 nucleotides matching TRBD2. Looked up from germline, CDR1 is DFQATT and CDR2 is SNEGSKA (reference sequence). There are 15 residues in the CDR3. J gave up 4 bases and V 1 base, and 8 bases lay outside the gene matches. CDR3 sequence (DNA): TGCAGTGCTAGAGTCCCCCCCCGGGGGGGAGAGACCCAGTACTTC. Translated: CSARVPPRGGETQYF.

This clonotype was recorded at least ten times. CDR3 sequence: CAWSVGGLGNTIYF. In nucleotides, the CDR3 is TGTGCCTGGAGTGTAGGGGGACTTGGAAACACCATATATTTT. This chain links TRBV30 with TRBJ1-3; possible D gene TRBD1, 6 bases. The CDR3 runs 14 residues. V was clipped by 0 bases and J by 3 bases, with 9 bases between them. CDR1 and CDR2 from the germline V gene are GTSNPN and SVGIG (reference sequence).

This clonotype showed up many times. The V and J genes are TRBV5-1 and TRBJ1-1; TRBD1 matches at 7 bases. Losses at the gene ends were 0 bases for V and 3 bases for J; bases not matched to a gene: 2. CDR1 is SGHRS, CDR2 YFSETQ, per germline. The CDR3 loop spans 14 amino acids. The CDR3 spells CASSLEQGYTEAFF. In DNA form, the CDR3 reads TGCGCCAGCAGCTTGGAACAGGGGTACACTGAAGCTTTCTTT.

This clonotype appeared many times. The chain couples TRBV4-3 to TRBJ2-1; TRBD1 aligns across 12 bases. Germline assignment: CDR1 LGHNA and CDR2 YSLEER. The trim removed 0 bases at V and 8 bases at J, leaving 5 bases unmatched. The CDR3 covers 16 residues. CDR3 protein: CASSQDPGQGADEQFF. CDR3 nucleotides: TGCGCCAGCAGCCAAGATCCGGGACAGGGGGCAGATGAGCAGTTCTTC.

This clonotype was seen ten or more times. The chain has TRBV5-1 and TRBJ1-1; the D gene is possibly TRBD1 (6 bases). CDR1 SGHRS and CDR2 YFSETQ come from the germline V gene. The CDR3 has 17 amino acids. Trimming shortened V by 2 bases and J by 1 base, and 18 bases separated the two germline ends. CDR3 nucleotides: TGCGCCAGCAGCTTAACAGGGCGTCGGGCTTCGAACACTGAAGCTTTCTTT. This encodes CASSLTGRRASNTEAFF.

This clonotype was recorded a few times. The genes are TRBV3-1 and TRBJ2-1, with D perhaps matching TRBD2 (5 bases). V shed 1 base and J shed 13 bases, with 11 bases lying between them. Germline CDR1 reads LGHDT; CDR2 reads YNNKEL (reference sequence). CDR3 length equals 12 residues. The CDR3 loop reads CASSQALLVQFF. The DNA of the CDR3 is TGTGCCAGCAGCCAAGCTTTACTAGTTCAGTTCTTC.

This chain links TRBV2 with TRBJ2-7; 7 nucleotides align to TRBD1. V dropped 8 bases and J dropped 7; count of bases not matched to a gene: 17. CDR3 length: 15 residues. The germline V gene has CDR1 SNHLY and CDR2 FYNNEI. The CDR3 sequence: CASHSRTGAVGEQYF. CDR3 nucleotides: TGTGCCAGCCACTCGAGGACAGGCGCCGTGGGGGAGCAGTACTTC.

This chain links TRBV5-1 with TRBJ2-3; D tentatively fits TRBD1 or TRBD2 (5 bases each). The CDR3 totals 16 residues. Per germline, CDR1 SGHRS and CDR2 YFSETQ. V shed 5 bases and J shed 1 base, with 17 bases lying between them. The CDR3 here is CASSPGNMGGTDTQYF. The CDR3 nucleotides are TGCGCCAGCAGTCCGGGGAACATGGGGGGCACAGATACGCAGTATTTT.